These 21 T cell receptor beta chains originate from one sample sequenced in a study of blood T cell repertoires in COVID-19. Assay: immunoSEQ multiplex PCR; the TCRdb copy retains only in-frame clones and omits some. This sample has a few hundred thousand clones; 90% occur once, and the top ten carry under 2.5%. Sequenced material: peripheral blood. The receptors come from an older woman with COVID-19, enrolled during active disease.

The V gene is TRBV5-1, the J gene TRBJ1-2, with D possibly TRBD1 on 6 matching bases. Germline V gene data show CDR1 as SGHRS and CDR2 as YFSETQ. The CDR3 has 15 residues. The ends were cut back, 4 bases at V and 3 bases at J, with 16 bases in the middle. CDR3 bases: TGCGCCAGCAGCCAAGATCATGGGGGCTACTATGGCTACACCTTC. Protein sequence: CASSQDHGGYYGYTF.

CDR3 amino acids: CASSPGASSGNTIYF. The CDR3 DNA follows: TGTGCCAGCAGCCCAGGGGCCTCCTCTGGAAACACCATATATTTT. The J gene is TRBJ1-3, the V gene TRBV6-5, with a possible D match to TRBD1 (6 bases). Between the trimmed V and J ends, which lost 6 bases and 0 bases, there was a span of 12 bases. CDR3 length: 15 residues. CDR1 and CDR2 (germline): MNHEY, SVGAGI.

V gene TRBV11-2 combines with J gene TRBJ1-2, with 8 nucleotides matching TRBD1. From germline, CDR1 is SGHAT and CDR2 FQNNGV. CDR3 length: 12 residues. The V segment lost 5 bases and the J segment 8 bases; nucleotides outside the gene matches: 4. The CDR3 is CASSKTGDGYTF. For the CDR3, the DNA is TGTGCCAGCAGCAAGACAGGGGACGGCTACACCTTC.

This chain's CDR3 is CASSITRFGRTAVTSGNTIYF. The DNA for the CDR3 is TGTGCCAGTAGTATTACTCGATTTGGACGGACAGCCGTCACCTCTGGAAACACCATATATTTT. The chain joins TRBV19 to TRBJ1-3; D perhaps matches TRBD1 (6 bases). This CDR3 contains 21 residues. V shed 3 bases and J shed 0 bases, with 27 bases lying between them. Per germline, CDR1 LNHDA and CDR2 SQIVND (reference sequence).

The chain combines TRBV3-1 (or the pseudogene TRBV3-2) with TRBJ2-3, with 8 positions matching TRBD1. After removal of 1 base from V and 0 bases from J, the junction contained 9 bases not matched to a gene. This CDR3 region has 18 residues. The germline V gene has CDR1 LGHDT and CDR2 YNNKEL (reference sequence). The CDR3 spells CASSQGTGTSTSTDTQYF. CDR3 bases: TGTGCCAGCAGCCAAGGGACAGGGACCTCTACTAGCACAGATACGCAGTATTTT.

This chain connects TRBV18 to TRBJ1-6; 10 bases agree with TRBD1. The CDR3 length is 14 residues. Germline V CDR1 and CDR2: KGHSH, LQKENI. V lost 3 bases, J lost 10 bases, and 3 bases stayed unmatched. CDR3 residues: CASSPGQGSSPLHF. The CDR3 nucleotides are TGTGCCAGCTCACCGGGACAGGGGAGCTCACCCCTCCACTTT.

This rearrangement joins TRBV3-1 (or the pseudogene TRBV3-2) to TRBJ2-3; the match to TRBD2 covers 7 bases. The CDR3 is 16 amino acids. Germline V gene lookup returns CDR1 LGHDT and CDR2 YNNKEL (reference sequence). With V trimmed by 4 bases and J by 0 bases, 7 bases remained unmatched. The CDR3 nucleotides are TGTGCCAGCAGCCGCCGGGGAGGGCCTAGCACAGATACGCAGTATTTT. Its protein product is CASSRRGGPSTDTQYF.

CDR3 in DNA: TGCGCCAGCAGCCCATACATCGGGAACTACGAGCAGTACTTC. It yields the protein CASSPYIGNYEQYF. The gene calls are TRBV4-3 and TRBJ2-7; perhaps TRBD2 as D (5 bases). The CDR3 covers 14 residues. Germline CDR1 is LGHNA and CDR2 is YSLEER. V lost 4 bases to trimming and J lost 3 bases, with 13 bases between them.

This CDR3 is CASSRITNTQYF. DNA of the CDR3: TGTGCCAGCAGCCGAATAACTAATACGCAGTATTTT. The rearrangement links TRBV5-6 to TRBJ2-3; D call uncertain. The V end was cut by 4 bases, the J end by 7 bases, with 10 bases between. Germline-derived CDR1 and CDR2 are SGHDT and YYEEEE. This CDR3 has 12 residues.

The rearrangement joins TRBV7-3 to TRBJ1-1, with no clear D. Germline values: CDR1 SGHTA, CDR2 FQGTGA. V was shortened by 5 bases and J by 5 bases, with 15 bases between the two germline ends. This CDR3 contains 14 residues. The CDR3, as DNA: TGTGCCAGCAGCCGCTCAGGAGGGAGGACTGAAGCTTTCTTT. This encodes CASSRSGGRTEAFF.

The rearrangement links TRBV5-1 to TRBJ2-5; D is uncertain. Germline CDR1 SGHRS, CDR2 YFSETQ. This CDR3 is built from 15 residues. The V end was cut by 2 bases, the J end by 0 bases, with 11 bases between. The chain's CDR3 is CASSLQTPDQETQYF. CDR3 nucleotides: TGCGCCAGCAGCTTACAGACCCCTGACCAAGAGACCCAGTACTTC.

V usage is TRBV21-1 and J usage is TRBJ2-7; TRBD1 is taken as the D call from the table, unchecked against the DNA. TRBV21-1 is given as a pseudogene. This CDR3 is 13 amino acids long. Here the CDR3 DNA reads TGTGCCAGCAGCCCGGACAGGGGCTACGAGCAGTACTTC. Its protein is CASSPDRGYEQYF.

The chain recombines TRBV6-6 with TRBJ2-1, with 12 bases matching TRBD1. V shed 5 bases, J shed 9 bases, and the junction held 8 bases outside the gene matches. This CDR3 region has 15 residues. Germline CDR1 MNHNY, CDR2 SVGAGI (reference sequence). As DNA, the CDR3 is TGTGCCAGCAGTCGCCTCGGGACAGGGGGCAGTGAGCAGTTCTTC. It encodes CASSRLGTGGSEQFF.

V and J are TRBV5-1 and TRBJ1-4; unclear D gene. This CDR3 has 17 amino acids. V was trimmed by 7 bases and J by 2 bases, leaving 21 bases between them. Germline V CDR1 and CDR2: SGHRS, YFSETQ. This CDR3 is CASGPSHGDATNEKLFF. The CDR3 nucleotides read TGCGCCAGCGGCCCCTCCCACGGAGATGCGACTAATGAAAAACTGTTTTTT.

The J gene is TRBJ1-2, the V gene TRBV6-2 or TRBV6-3; TRBD1 matches 8 bases. This CDR3 region has 11 residues. Germline loops: CDR1 MNHEY, CDR2 SVGEGT. V was pared by 5 bases and J by 7 bases, with 0 bases of the junction left unmatched. The CDR3 protein is CASSTGGGYTF. The DNA of the CDR3 is TGTGCCAGCAGTACAGGGGGTGGCTACACCTTC.

The CDR3 DNA follows: TGCGCCAGCAGCCATCCCCCCCCAGGGGCCTACGAGCAGTACTTC. Amino acids: CASSHPPPGAYEQYF. The chain uses TRBV4-3 and TRBJ2-7, with a possible D match to TRBD1 (6 bases). The CDR3 extends over 15 amino acids. The V end lost 3 bases, the J end lost 2 bases, and 14 bases lay between the germline ends. CDR1 is LGHNA and CDR2 is YSLEER in the germline V gene.

This clone was picked up one time. This chain links TRBV6-5 with TRBJ2-3, with 12 nucleotides matching TRBD1. V trimming: 2 bases; J trimming: 3 bases; junction bases outside the gene matches: 3. The CDR3 covers 16 residues. CDR1 and CDR2 (germline): MNHEY, SVGAGI. Written as DNA, the CDR3 is TGTGCCAGCAGTTACCGGGACAGGGGGCTTACAGATACGCAGTATTTT. Amino acid sequence: CASSYRDRGLTDTQYF.

The chain has TRBV30 and TRBJ2-2; TRBD2 is a possible D gene (5 bases). Trimming shortened V by 0 bases and J by 6 bases, and 11 bases separated the two germline ends. The CDR3 covers 14 residues. Germline lookup yields CDR1 GTSNPN and CDR2 SVGIG (reference sequence). CDR3 loop: CAWSVLGDAGELFF. The CDR3 nucleotides read TGTGCCTGGAGTGTACTAGGAGACGCCGGGGAGCTGTTTTTT.

This chain uses TRBV27 with TRBJ2-5; TRBD2 matches at 12 bases. This CDR3 region has 19 residues. J gave up 3 bases and V 2 bases, and 13 bases lay outside the gene matches. The germline CDR1 and CDR2 sequences are MNHEY and SMNVEV (reference sequence). The CDR3 nucleotides read TGTGCCAGCAGTTTACGAAATCCACTAGCGGGGGGTCTCAAAGAGACCCAGTACTTC. Protein sequence: CASSLRNPLAGGLKETQYF.

This clone was observed a few times. The genes are TRBV6-4 and TRBJ1-6; D uncertain. The CDR3 is 13 residues long. The V end lost 0 bases, the J end lost 7 bases, and 4 bases lay between the germline ends. Germline values: CDR1 MRHNA, CDR2 SNTAGT. This CDR3 is CASSDSTNSPLHF. CDR3 in DNA: TGTGCCAGCAGTGACTCGACAAATTCACCCCTCCACTTT.

The chain employs TRBV5-1 and TRBJ1-2, with no clear D. The V gene's germline CDR1 is SGHRS and CDR2 YFSETQ. Trimming took 3 bases from V and 7 from J, leaving 13 bases between them. This CDR3 contains 13 residues. The CDR3 protein is CASSSRGSGGYTF. CDR3 coding DNA: TGCGCCAGCAGCTCCCGGGGAAGTGGTGGCTACACCTTC.